Sequencing of this T cell receptor (beta chain) was carried out in a study of siplizumab effects on memory and regulatory T cells. Assays were performed on roughly 90,000 TCR templates per sample. Sequencing used immunoSEQ multiplex PCR; TCRdb keeps in-frame clones, though not all of them. This sample carries roughly 120,000 clones, around nine tenths of them seen once, and the ten largest clones take approximately 1.3%. The CDR3 is made up of 10 amino acids. Trimming cost V 4 bases and J 4 bases, with 4 bases left between them. The germline V gene encodes CDR1 SQVTM and CDR2 ANQGSEA. Overall study findings and caveats: Alloreactive sequences whose origin lay in unstimulated CD4+ memory cells were significantly reduced by siplizumab. Memory cells seemed less diverse than naive T cells, which also seemed major contributors to the alloresponse.

In its sample, this clone was seen many times. The antigen is not known. The chain uses TRBV29-1 and TRBJ1-2, with D unresolved. Sequences were obtained from CD4+ T cells sorted from blood. This receptor was obtained from a human donor in good health. The CDR3 sequence: CSVALYGYTF. The CDR3 nucleotides read TGCAGCGTTGCTCTCTATGGCTACACCTTC.